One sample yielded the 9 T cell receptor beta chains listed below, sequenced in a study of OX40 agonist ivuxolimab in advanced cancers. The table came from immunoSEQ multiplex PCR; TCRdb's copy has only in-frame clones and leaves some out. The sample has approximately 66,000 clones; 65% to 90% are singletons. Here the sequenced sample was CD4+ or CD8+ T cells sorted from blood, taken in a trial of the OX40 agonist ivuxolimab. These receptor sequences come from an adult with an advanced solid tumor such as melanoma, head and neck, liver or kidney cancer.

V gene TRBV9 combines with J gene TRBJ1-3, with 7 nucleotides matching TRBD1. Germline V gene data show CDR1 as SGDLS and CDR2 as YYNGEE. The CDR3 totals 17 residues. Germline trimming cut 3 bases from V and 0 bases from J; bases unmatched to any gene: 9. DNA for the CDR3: TGTGCCAGCAGCGACCGGGACAGTTTACTCTCTGGAAACACCATATATTTT. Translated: CASSDRDSLLSGNTIYF.

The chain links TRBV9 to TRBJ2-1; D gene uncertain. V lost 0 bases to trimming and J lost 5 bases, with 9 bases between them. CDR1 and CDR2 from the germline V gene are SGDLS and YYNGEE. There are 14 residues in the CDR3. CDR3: CASSVDGKNNEQFF. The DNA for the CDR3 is TGTGCCAGCAGCGTAGATGGAAAAAACAATGAGCAGTTCTTC.

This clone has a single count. The CDR3 region is CASSLVPPEGQGREKLFF. For the CDR3, the DNA is TGTGCCAGCAGCTTAGTCCCTCCGGAAGGACAGGGTCGTGAAAAACTGTTTTTT. The chain carries TRBV7-6 and TRBJ1-4; 8 bases map to TRBD1. Germline CDR1 SGHVS, CDR2 FNYEAQ. The CDR3 sequence is 18 residues long. Germline trimming cut 1 base from V and 7 bases from J; bases unmatched to any gene: 14.

The CDR3: CASSVGLGRETQYF. The CDR3 DNA reads as TGTGCCAGCAGCGTAGGGTTAGGAAGGGAGACCCAGTACTTC. The chain combines TRBV9 with TRBJ2-5; the D is unclear. Germline V gene sequence: CDR1 SGDLS, CDR2 YYNGEE. This CDR3 spans 14 amino acids. V dropped 0 bases and J dropped 5 bases, with 11 bases sitting between them.

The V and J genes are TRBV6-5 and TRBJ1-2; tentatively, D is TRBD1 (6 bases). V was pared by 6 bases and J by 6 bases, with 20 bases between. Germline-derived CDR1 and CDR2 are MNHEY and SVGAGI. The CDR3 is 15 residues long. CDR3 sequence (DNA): TGTGCCAGCAGGCCTAAACAGGGAGTGATGGATGGCTACACCTTC. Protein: CASRPKQGVMDGYTF.

The DNA for the CDR3 is TGTGCCAGCAGCCCGGGCGGGGGCCAGCGAGAGACCCAGTACTTC. Its translation is CASSPGGGQRETQYF. The V and J genes are TRBV5-6 and TRBJ2-5; perhaps TRBD2 as D (7 bases). CDR1 SGHDT and CDR2 YYEEEE come from the germline V gene. V dropped 4 bases and J dropped 4 bases, with 17 bases sitting between them. CDR3 length equals 15 residues.

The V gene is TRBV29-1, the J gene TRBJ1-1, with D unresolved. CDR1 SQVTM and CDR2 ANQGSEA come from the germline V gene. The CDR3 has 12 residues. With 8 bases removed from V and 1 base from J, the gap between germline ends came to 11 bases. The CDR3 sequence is CSLVDGNTEAFF. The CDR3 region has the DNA TGCAGCTTGGTTGACGGGAACACTGAAGCTTTCTTT. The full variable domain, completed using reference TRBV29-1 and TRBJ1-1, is SAVISQKPSRDICQRGTSLTIQCQVDSQVTMMFWYRQQPGQSLTLIATANQGSEATYESGFVIDKFPISRPNLTFSTLTVSNMSPEDSSIYLCSLVDGNTEAFFGQGTRLTVV.

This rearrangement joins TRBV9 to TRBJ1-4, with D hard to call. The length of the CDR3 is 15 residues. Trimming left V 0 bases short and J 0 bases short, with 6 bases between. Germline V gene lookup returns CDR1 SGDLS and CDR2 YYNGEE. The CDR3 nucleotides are TGTGCCAGCAGCGTAGTGGCTGCAACTAATGAAAAACTGTTTTTT. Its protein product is CASSVVAATNEKLFF.

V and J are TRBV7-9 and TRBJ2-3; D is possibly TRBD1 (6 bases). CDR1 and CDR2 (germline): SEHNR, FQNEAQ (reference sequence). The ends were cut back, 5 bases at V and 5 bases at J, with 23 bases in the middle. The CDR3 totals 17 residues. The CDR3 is CASSRGDRRHLGDTQYF. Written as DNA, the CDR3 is TGTGCCAGCAGCCGAGGAGACAGGCGACACCTGGGAGATACGCAGTATTTT.